This T cell receptor beta chain was recovered during a study of shared clonotypes between healthy human individuals. Deep level was the assay's run setting. Replicate PCRs for sorted subsets used roughly 200 ng DNA; this equaled about 30,000 T cell genomes. Assay: immunoSEQ multiplex PCR; the TCRdb copy retains only in-frame clones and omits some. The table has over 2 million clones, around 93% seen once. A CD45RA-negative memory subset and a CD45RA+ naive subset were separated from the CD4+ cells. A word on this clone: Its antigen is unidentified.

Study-level results: The naive CD4 repertoires of several donors were compared, and around 5% of clonotypes were shared.

The germline CDR1 and CDR2 sequences are MNHEY and SVGAGI. Between the trimmed V and J ends, which lost 0 bases and 0 bases, there was a span of 9 bases. The CDR3 runs to 16 residues. Specimen: naive CD4+ T cells from PBMCs. Documented subset: CD45RA+ positively selected. This sequence originates from a man younger than 30 in good health. Some clones in this sample may be carry-over from other donors' samples. The chain has TRBV6-5 and TRBJ1-3; D uncertain. The CDR3 reads CASSYSASSSGNTIYF. CDR3 bases: TGTGCCAGCAGTTACTCCGCTAGTTCCTCTGGAAACACCATATATTTT.